This T cell receptor (beta chain) was sequenced for a study of cytomegalovirus exposure and HLA in healthy donors. General study findings and limits: Cytomegalovirus-associated TCR beta chains were listed, numbering 150 to 200.

PCR primers comprised 60 Vbeta and 13 Jbeta primers. Profiling relied on immunoSEQ multiplex PCR, and the TCRdb table lists in-frame clones only, not all of them. The sample has about 180,000 clones, 80% seen once; the top ten hold under 1.5%. Details on this clone: Its antigen is currently unknown.

The germline CDR1 and CDR2 sequences are LNHDA and SQIVND (reference sequence). The CDR3 totals 18 residues. Trimming shortened V by 3 bases and J by 5 bases, and 23 bases separated the two germline ends. The receptor comes from a man aged 25-40 years in good health and CMV-seronegative. Input material: PBMCs. The J gene is TRBJ1-5, the V gene TRBV19; maybe TRBD1 (6 bases). The CDR3 reads CASSIEQGTPQWDQPQHF. The CDR3 nucleotides are TGTGCCAGTAGTATCGAACAAGGGACACCACAGTGGGATCAGCCCCAGCATTTT. The full variable domain, in which reference TRBV19 and TRBJ1-5 provide the parts outside the CDR3, is DGGITQSPKYLFRKEGQNVTLSCEQNLNHDAMYWYRQDPGQGLRLIYYSQIVNDFQKGDIAEGYSVSREKKESFPLTVTSAQKNPTAFYLCASSIEQGTPQWDQPQHFGDGTRLSIL.